The 21 T cell receptor beta chains presented below share a single source sample, sequenced in a study of CD8+ T cells in alopecia areata. The authors extracted RNA and reverse transcribed it into cDNA as the sequencing template. Profiling relied on immunoSEQ multiplex PCR, and the TCRdb table lists in-frame clones only, not all of them. Altogether roughly 260,000 clones were found in the sample, and no singletons occur. Pooled cells of cutaneous lymph node origin were sorted on CD4, CD8alpha, NKG2D, NKG2ACE and other markers. The sequenced sample was CD4+ T cells sorted from a lymph node. The origin of the receptors is a C3H/HeJ mouse with alopecia areata. The mice in this strain carry MHC haplotype H2-k.

This clone appeared a few times. Genes and germline come from the mouse. The observed sequence ends 4 residues before the CDR3 terminus, with the missing tail filled in from the germline J gene. The chain recombines TRBV13-3 with TRBJ2-3; weak D call: TRBD1 (6 bases). V was shortened by 3 bases and J by 3 bases, with 8 bases between the two germline ends. The germline CDR1 and CDR2 sequences are NNHDY and SYVADS. This CDR3 spans 13 amino acids. The CDR3 reads CASSGGTAETLYF. The part of the CDR3 DNA that was read is TGTGCCAGCAGTGGGGGGACAGCAGAA.

Points on this clone: Mouse germline and gene names are used. The read finishes 4 residues shy of the CDR3 end, and the germline J gene is used to complete it. The identical CDR3 is also encoded by other nucleotide sequences in the sample. V and J are TRBV5 and TRBJ2-2, with D possibly matching TRBD1 (7 bases). CDR3 length: 16 residues. Looked up from germline, CDR1 is LGHNA and CDR2 is YNLKQL (reference sequence). Trimming removed 0 bases at V and 4 bases at J, with 12 bases between. The CDR3 is CASSQDRQGGTGQLYF. The part of the CDR3 DNA that was read is TGTGCCAGCAGCCAAGATCGGCAGGGGGGCACCGGG.

Details on this clone: Any gene name here is a mouse gene name. With the read ending 4 residues before the CDR3 end, the germline J gene is used to fill in that end. The chain couples TRBV31 to TRBJ2-7; the match to TRBD1 covers 7 bases. This CDR3 has 12 residues. Germline V gene data show CDR1 as GKSSPN and CDR2 as SITVG. J was trimmed by 3 bases and V by 2 bases; bases with no gene match: 1. The CDR3 sequence: CAWSGTDYEQYF. CDR3 DNA (partial): TGTGCCTGGAGTGGGACAGACTAT.

This clone was detected only a few times. Gene names and germline match the mouse. Incomplete CDR3 DNA: TGTGCCAGCAGTGATGTTGGGGGGGCGGAT. Protein sequence: CASSDVGGAD. The whole CDR3 reads CASSDVGGADEQYF. The chain joins TRBV13-3 to TRBJ2-7; TRBD2 matches at 9 bases. Sequencing ends 4 residues short of the CDR3 end; the germline J gene provides the rest. Germline CDR1 NNHDY, CDR2 SYVADS. The CDR3 is 14 residues long.

In the case of this clone: Mouse germline and gene names are used. The CDR3 spells CASSEDWEDTQYF. Incomplete CDR3 DNA: TGTGCCAGCAGTGAAGACTGGGAAGAC. This chain uses TRBV13-3 with TRBJ2-5, with 7 bases that match TRBD2. The CDR3 end falls 4 residues outside the read, so it is completed with the germline J gene. There are 13 residues in the CDR3. Germline loops: CDR1 NNHDY, CDR2 SYVADS.

In its sample, this clone was seen a few times. The gene names given are mouse names. From the germline J gene comes the end of the CDR3, since the read stops 4 residues before it. The rearrangement uses TRBV13-1 and TRBJ1-2, with a tentative D call TRBD1 (6 bases). Germline CDR1 and CDR2: NSHNY and SYGAGN. This CDR3 region has 15 residues. V shed 2 bases and J shed 0 bases, with 11 bases lying between them. CDR3: CASSDPGTPNSDYTF. CDR3 DNA (partial): TGTGCCAGCAGTGACCCCGGGACACCAAACTCC.

With respect to this clone: Mouse names are used for the genes. The observed sequence ends 4 residues before the CDR3 terminus, with the missing tail filled in from the germline J gene. The rearrangement links TRBV1 to TRBJ1-2, with 8 bases lining up with TRBD1. The length of the CDR3 is 15 residues. Germline V gives CDR1 NSQYPW, CDR2 LRSPGD (reference sequence). The sequenced CDR3 bases are TGCACCTGCAGTGCGTCTGGGACAGGTTTCCCC. Translating gives CTCSASGTGFP. From start to end, the CDR3 is CTCSASGTGFPDYTF.

About this clone: Mouse gene names and germline throughout. The CDR3 end falls 4 residues outside the read, so it is completed with the germline J gene. The chain joins TRBV13-1 to TRBJ2-7; TRBD2 agrees at 8 bases. Germline CDR1 reads NSHNY; CDR2 reads SYGAGN. The CDR3 covers 13 residues. CDR3 region: CATNWGSSYEQYF. The sequenced part of the CDR3 DNA is TGTGCGACCAACTGGGGGAGCTCCTAT.

About this clone: These gene names are mouse names. From the germline J gene comes the end of the CDR3, since the read stops 4 residues before it. The rearrangement uses TRBV17 and TRBJ2-7, with D perhaps matching TRBD1 (6 bases). Germline V lookup: CDR1 MNHDT, CDR2 YYDKIL. This CDR3 is 15 amino acids long. The V gene lost 3 bases and the J gene lost 2 bases, with 14 bases spanning the gap. The CDR3 loop reads CASSREPGQTYEQYF. Incomplete CDR3 DNA: TGTGCTAGCAGTAGGGAACCGGGACAAACCTAT.

This clone came up a few times. Genes here carry mouse names. The sequenced fragment ends 4 residues before the CDR3 boundary, so the rest is inferred from the germline J gene. This chain links TRBV14 with TRBJ2-5; a possible D gene is TRBD1 (5 bases). The CDR3 contains 13 residues. Trimming left V 5 bases short and J 1 base short, with 8 bases between. The V gene's germline CDR1 is SGHDT and CDR2 FRDEAV. CDR3 amino acids: CASRGQDQDTQYF. CDR3 DNA, as far as it was read: TGTGCCAGCAGAGGACAAGACCAAGAC.

As regards this clone: Here the gene names and germline are mouse. The read ends 4 residues shy of where the CDR3 ends; the end is completed using the germline J gene. The same CDR3 is also encoded by other DNA sequences in this sample. The rearrangement joins TRBV5 to TRBJ2-7; TRBD2 agrees at 8 bases. In germline, CDR1 is LGHNA, CDR2 YNLKQL (reference sequence). This CDR3 region has 15 residues. V dropped 0 bases and J dropped 1; count of bases not matched to a gene: 2. CDR3 loop: CASSQDLGGSYEQYF. CDR3 DNA (partial): TGTGCCAGCAGCCAAGATCTGGGGGGATCCTAT.

This clone was counted a few times. Mouse gene names and germline throughout. Read coverage stops 4 residues before the CDR3 terminus; the germline J gene supplies the remainder. The chain uses TRBV1 and TRBJ2-1; 7 bases match TRBD1. The trim removed 0 bases at V and 3 bases at J, leaving 2 bases unmatched. The germline V gene has CDR1 NSQYPW and CDR2 LRSPGD (reference sequence). The CDR3 totals 15 residues. The CDR3 loop is CTCSADHRGYAEQFF. CDR3 bases read: TGCACCTGCAGTGCAGATCACAGGGGCTATGCT.

As regards this clone: All gene names here are mouse names. The sequence runs out 4 residues before the end of the CDR3; the remainder is reconstructed from the germline J gene. J is TRBJ2-3 and V is TRBV19, with TRBD2 as a possible D gene (6 bases). Germline-derived CDR1 and CDR2 are FNHDT and SITEND (reference sequence). The V and J ends lost 4 bases and 0 bases respectively, with 12 bases between them. This CDR3 is 15 amino acids long. This CDR3 reads CASSSDWTSAETLYF. The CDR3 DNA, read in part, is TGTGCCAGCAGTTCCGACTGGACTAGTGCAGAA.

This clone was seen only a few times. Gene names and germline match the mouse. The read falls 4 residues short of the CDR3 end, and the missing part is taken from the germline J gene. The chain uses TRBV2 and TRBJ2-3, with TRBD1 as a possible D gene (5 bases). Germline V gene data show CDR1 as LGHNA and CDR2 as YSYQKL. Trimming cost V 0 bases and J 0 bases, with 7 bases left between them. The CDR3 sequence is 15 residues long. CDR3 DNA, as far as it was read: TGTGCCAGCAGCCAAGACAGGGCGAGTGCAGAA. It translates to CASSQDRASAE. The whole CDR3 region reads CASSQDRASAETLYF.

The table lists this clone with a few counts. The germline and genes are mouse ones. The CDR3 region is CASSPGQGAYTGQLYF. CDR3 DNA, as far as it was read: TGTGCCAGCAGCCCGGGACAGGGGGCTTACACCGGG. The chain joins TRBV13-1 to TRBJ2-2; TRBD1 aligns across 12 bases. The CDR3 goes on 4 residues after the read ends, and that part is filled in from the germline J gene. The germline CDR1 and CDR2 sequences are NSHNY and SYGAGN. This CDR3 comprises 16 residues. The V and J ends lost 5 bases and 3 bases, in that order; junction bases with no gene match: 5.

This clone has a handful of counts. The genes and germline here are from mouse. The CDR3 extends 4 residues past the end of the read, so its final part is completed from the germline J gene. This sequence joins TRBV4 and TRBJ1-2; TRBD1 matches at 11 bases. Germline CDR1 LGHDT, CDR2 YNNKQL (reference sequence). The CDR3 covers 15 residues. The V and J ends lost 4 bases and 4 bases, in that order; junction bases with no gene match: 5. Partial CDR3 DNA: TGTGCCAGCAGCTCCTCCGGGACAGGGGGCTCC. Amino acids: CASSSSGTGGS. The complete CDR3 sequence is CASSSSGTGGSDYTF.

About this clone itself: The genes and germline here are from mouse. The CDR3 is cut off 4 residues early in the read; its end comes from the germline J gene. This sequence joins TRBV31 and TRBJ2-2; maybe TRBD2 (7 bases). Germline CDR1 GKSSPN, CDR2 SITVG. This CDR3 has 15 residues. Trimming pared 0 bases from V and 4 bases from J, leaving 12 bases between. CDR3 bases read: TGTGCCTGGAGTCTAGGGCTGGGGGCCACCGGG. Translation: CAWSLGLGATG. The complete CDR3 reads CAWSLGLGATGQLYF.

This clone has more than one count but fewer than ten. All gene names here are mouse names. The read is 4 residues too short to cover the CDR3 end, so that end is filled in from the germline J gene. The rearrangement joins TRBV19 to TRBJ2-7; 11 bases match TRBD2. Germline lookup yields CDR1 FNHDT and CDR2 SITEND (reference sequence). The CDR3 runs 13 residues. V trimming: 6 bases; J trimming: 3 bases; junction bases outside the gene matches: 2. This CDR3 is CASKTGGDYEQYF. The DNA read from the CDR3 is TGTGCCAGCAAGACTGGGGGGGACTAT.

This clone was counted a few times. Mouse gene names and germline throughout. The read terminates 4 residues ahead of where the CDR3 ends, so the germline J gene completes it. The rearrangement uses TRBV1 and TRBJ2-7; 8 nucleotides agree with TRBD2. Germline V gene data show CDR1 as NSQYPW and CDR2 as LRSPGD (reference sequence). The CDR3 is 13 residues long. CDR3: CTCSANWGYEQYF. The covered CDR3 bases are TGCACCTGCAGTGCAAACTGGGGGTAT. Variable domain in full (rest from reference TRBV1 and TRBJ2-7): VTLLEQNPRWRLVPRGQAVNLRCILKNSQYPWMSWYQQDLQKQLQWLFTLRSPGDKEVKSLPGADYLATRVTDTELRLQVANMSQGRTLYCTCSANWGYEQYFGPGTRLTVL.

This clone was seen only a few times. The listed genes are named as in mouse. Read data end 4 residues before the CDR3 end; the end is taken from the germline J gene. V gene TRBV5 combines with J gene TRBJ2-2; D is possibly TRBD2 (6 bases). The CDR3 spans 14 residues. Trimming stripped 4 bases from V and 1 base from J, with 7 bases between. The germline CDR1 and CDR2 sequences are LGHNA and YNLKQL (reference sequence). CDR3 sequence reads: CASSLWGNTGQLYF. CDR3 DNA (partial): TGTGCCAGCAGCCTCTGGGGAAACACCGGG.

The table lists this clone with a few counts. Mouse gene names and germline throughout. The missing CDR3 end, 4 residues past where the read stops, is filled in from the germline J gene. This sample includes further DNA sequences coding for the same CDR3. The J gene is TRBJ2-1, the V gene TRBV1; 10 positions match TRBD1. The V gene end was trimmed by 3 bases and the J gene end by 4 bases; junction bases not matched to a gene: 6. In germline, CDR1 is NSQYPW, CDR2 LRSPGD (reference sequence). This CDR3 has 16 residues. The DNA read from the CDR3 is TGCACCTGCAGTGCCCTCGGACAGGGGGGGTATGCT. Its translation: CTCSALGQGGYA. The entire CDR3 is CTCSALGQGGYAEQFF.